The T cell receptor beta chain under discussion was sequenced for a study of regulatory T cells in long-lasting Graves disease. Study-wide points: It was in persistent disease that TRBV28, TRBJ1-2 and TRBJ2-5 were favored. Those with persistent Graves' had less TCR diversity than newly diagnosed patients.

With respect to this clonotype: As yet, its antigen is unknown.

Time point described: newly diagnosed GD, antithyroid drugs for less than 3 months. Scientists built the TCR library using RNA that was extracted from PBMCs. Clinicians diagnosed Graves' disease using American Thyroid Association guidelines. Patients came from an endocrinology department in Xi'an, China. This CDR3 has 15 residues. The germline V and J ends were trimmed by 2 bases and 3 bases, with 17 bases remaining between them. Germline V gives CDR1 DFQATT, CDR2 SNEGSKA (reference sequence). Researchers made TCR beta libraries by using iRepertoire HTBI primers and running Arm-PCR on CDR3 regions. TCRdb itself ran the multiplex PCR reads through MiXCR, one entry per CDR3 protein. In the table there are 240,000 or so distinct CDR3 sequences, roughly 21% of which are singletons.

The starting material was peripheral blood mononuclear cells (PBMCs), obtained at new diagnosis, from a patient treated with antithyroid drugs. The sequence was collected from a female donor with Graves disease. The V call is TRBV20-1, the J call TRBJ2-7; no clear D. CDR3 in DNA: TGCAGTGCTAGACCCGGGTTCCCTCCCCACTACGAGCAGTACTTC. Its protein is CSARPGFPPHYEQYF.